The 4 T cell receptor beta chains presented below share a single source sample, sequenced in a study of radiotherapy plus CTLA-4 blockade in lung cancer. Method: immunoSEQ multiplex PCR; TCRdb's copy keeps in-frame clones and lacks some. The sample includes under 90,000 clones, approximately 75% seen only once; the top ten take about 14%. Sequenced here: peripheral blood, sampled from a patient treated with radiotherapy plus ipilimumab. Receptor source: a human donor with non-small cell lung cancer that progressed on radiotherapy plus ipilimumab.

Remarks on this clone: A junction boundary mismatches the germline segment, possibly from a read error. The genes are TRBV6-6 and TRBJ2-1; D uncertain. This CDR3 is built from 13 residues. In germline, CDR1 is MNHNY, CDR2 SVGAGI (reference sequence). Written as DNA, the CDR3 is TGTGCCAGCAGTTCCCTATCCTTCAATGAGCAGTTCTTC. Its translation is CASSSLSFNEQFF.

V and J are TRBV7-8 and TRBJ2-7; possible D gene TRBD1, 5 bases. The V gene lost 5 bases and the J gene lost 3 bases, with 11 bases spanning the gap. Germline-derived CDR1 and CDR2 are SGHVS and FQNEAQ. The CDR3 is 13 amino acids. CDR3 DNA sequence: TGTGCCAGCAGCAGCCGACAGAGCTACGAGCAGTACTTC. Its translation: CASSSRQSYEQYF. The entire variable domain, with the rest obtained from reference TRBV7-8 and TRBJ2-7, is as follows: GAGVSQSPRYKVAKRGQDVALRCDPISGHVSLFWYQQALGQGPEFLTYFQNEAQLDKSGLPSDRFFAERPEGSVSTLKIQRTQQEDSAVYLCASSSRQSYEQYFGPGTRLTVT.

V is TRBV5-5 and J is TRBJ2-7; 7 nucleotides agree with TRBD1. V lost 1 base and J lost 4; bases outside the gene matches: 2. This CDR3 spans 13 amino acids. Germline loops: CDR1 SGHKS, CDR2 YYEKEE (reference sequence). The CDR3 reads CASSLHRGYEQYF. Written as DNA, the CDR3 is TGTGCCAGCAGCTTGCACAGGGGATACGAGCAGTACTTC.

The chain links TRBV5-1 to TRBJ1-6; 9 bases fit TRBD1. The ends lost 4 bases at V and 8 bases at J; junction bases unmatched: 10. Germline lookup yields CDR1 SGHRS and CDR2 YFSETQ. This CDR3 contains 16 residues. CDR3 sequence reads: CASSLSDRGIDSPLHF. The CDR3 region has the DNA TGCGCCAGCAGCCTCTCTGACAGGGGGATTGATTCACCCCTCCACTTT.